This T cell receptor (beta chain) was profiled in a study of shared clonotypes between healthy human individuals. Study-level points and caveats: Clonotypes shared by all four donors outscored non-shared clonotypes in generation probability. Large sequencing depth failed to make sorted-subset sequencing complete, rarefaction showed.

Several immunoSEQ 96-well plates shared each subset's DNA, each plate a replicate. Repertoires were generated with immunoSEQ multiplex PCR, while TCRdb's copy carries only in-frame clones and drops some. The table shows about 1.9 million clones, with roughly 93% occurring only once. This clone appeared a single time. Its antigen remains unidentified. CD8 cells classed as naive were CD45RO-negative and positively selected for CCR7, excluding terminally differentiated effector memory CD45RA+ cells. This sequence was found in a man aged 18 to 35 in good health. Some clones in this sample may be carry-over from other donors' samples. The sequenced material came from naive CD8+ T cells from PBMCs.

CDR3 in amino acids: CASTPIAGFNEQFF. In DNA, the CDR3 is TGTGCCAGCACCCCGATAGCGGGTTTCAATGAGCAGTTCTTC. The V and J genes are TRBV27 and TRBJ2-1, with TRBD2 identical over 7 bases. Germline loops: CDR1 MNHEY, CDR2 SMNVEV (reference sequence). Trimming cost V 7 bases and J 6 bases; bases outside gene matches: 9. CDR3 size: 14 residues.